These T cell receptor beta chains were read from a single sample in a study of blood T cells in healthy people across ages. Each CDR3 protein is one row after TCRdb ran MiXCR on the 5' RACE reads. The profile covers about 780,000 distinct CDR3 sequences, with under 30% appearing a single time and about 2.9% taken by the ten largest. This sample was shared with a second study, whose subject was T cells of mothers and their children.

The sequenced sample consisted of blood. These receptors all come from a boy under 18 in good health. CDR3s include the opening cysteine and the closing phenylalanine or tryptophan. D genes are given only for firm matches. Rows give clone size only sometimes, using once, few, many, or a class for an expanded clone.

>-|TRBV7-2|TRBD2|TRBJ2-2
TGTGCCAGCAGCTCCGGACTAGCGGGGGGTTATGGCGGGGAGCTGTTTTTT
CASSSGLAGGYGGELFF
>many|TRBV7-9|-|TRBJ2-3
TGTGCCAGCAGCTTAGCCCTCACAGATACGCAGTATTTT
CASSLALTDTQYF
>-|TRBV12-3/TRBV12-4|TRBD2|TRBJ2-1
TGTGCCAGCAGACTTACCGGGACTAGCGGGAGCGATATTGAGCAGTTCTTC
CASRLTGTSGSDIEQFF
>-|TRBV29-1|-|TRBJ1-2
TGCAGCGTTGGGCCGGTTAGCTATGGCTACACCTTC
CSVGPVSYGYTF
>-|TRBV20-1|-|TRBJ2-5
TGCAGTGCTAGAGTAGGGACTGTCGGTGAGACCCAGTACTTC
CSARVGTVGETQYF
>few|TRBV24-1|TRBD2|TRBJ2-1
TGTGCCACCAGTACTAGCGGGAGAAATGAGCAGTTCTTC
CATSTSGRNEQFF
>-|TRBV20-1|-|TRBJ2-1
TGCAGTGCTAGAGATCATAGACATGAGCAGTTCTTC
CSARDHRHEQFF
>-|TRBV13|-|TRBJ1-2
TGTGCCAGCAGCTTCGGGCGATCCTATGGCTACACCTTC
CASSFGRSYGYTF
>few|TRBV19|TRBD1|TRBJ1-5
TGTGCCAGCCAAAAGACAGGGCCCGGTTTGCAGCATTTT
CASQKTGPGLQHF
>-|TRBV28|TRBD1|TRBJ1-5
TGTGCCAGCAACCCGATCCGGGACAGGGGGAGTCAGCCCCAGCATTTT
CASNPIRDRGSQPQHF
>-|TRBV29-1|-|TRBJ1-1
TGCAGCGCTGGAGAAACTGAAGCTTTCTTT
CSAGETEAFF
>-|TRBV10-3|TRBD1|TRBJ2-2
TGTGCCATCAGGGTGGGACAGTCCACCGGGGAGCTGTTTTTT
CAIRVGQSTGELFF
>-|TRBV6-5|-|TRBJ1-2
TGTGCCAGCAGTTATATCGGGGAGAGGATGGCTCCCTATGGTGGTGGCTACACCTTC
CASSYIGERMAPYGGGYTF
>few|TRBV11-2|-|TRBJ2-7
TGTGCCAGCAGCTCCCCCATGGGCGAGCAGTACTTC
CASSSPMGEQYF
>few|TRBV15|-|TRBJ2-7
TGTGCCACCAGCAGAGAAGATAACGAGCAGTACTTC
CATSREDNEQYF
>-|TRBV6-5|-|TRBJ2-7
TGTGCCAGCAGTTACTCGACTAGCTCCTACGAGCAGTACTTC
CASSYSTSSYEQYF
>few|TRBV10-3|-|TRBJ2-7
TGTGCCATCAGCCCGACAGTCTCCTACGAGCAGTACTTC
CAISPTVSYEQYF
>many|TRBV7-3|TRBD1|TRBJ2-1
TGTGCCAGCAGCTCCGACAGGGGGTCCTACAATGAGCAGTTCTTC
CASSSDRGSYNEQFF
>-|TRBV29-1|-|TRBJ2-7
TGCAGCGTTGAAGATAACAGCTCCTACGAGCAGTACTTC
CSVEDNSSYEQYF
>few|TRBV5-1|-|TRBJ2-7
TGCGCCAGCCGAACAGCGGTCGGGTCAGATACCTACGAGCAGTACTTC
CASRTAVGSDTYEQYF
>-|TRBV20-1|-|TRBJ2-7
TGCAGTGCTACCGACGGCAGAACTACCTACGAGCAGTACTTC
CSATDGRTTYEQYF
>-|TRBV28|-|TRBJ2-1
TGTACCAGCAGCTCGGAGGGGCGCAGCTCCTACAATGAGCAGTTCTTC
CTSSSEGRSSYNEQFF
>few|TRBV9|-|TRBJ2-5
TGTGCCAGCAGCGTAGGCACAGGGCCGCAAGAGACCCAGTACTTC
CASSVGTGPQETQYF
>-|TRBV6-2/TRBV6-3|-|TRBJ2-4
TGTGCCAGCAGCAACGGACCCAAAAACATTCAGTACTTC
CASSNGPKNIQYF
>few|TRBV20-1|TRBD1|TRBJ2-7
TGCAGTGCTAGCCCCCGACAGGGCCTCCCCTACGAGCAGTACTTC
CSASPRQGLPYEQYF
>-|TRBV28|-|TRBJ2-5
TGTGCCAGCGATACATTCGACCAAGAGACCCAGTACTTC
CASDTFDQETQYF
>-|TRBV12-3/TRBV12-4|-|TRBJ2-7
TGTGCCAGCAGTTTAAGGGGGGATCCCTACGAGCAGTACTTC
CASSLRGDPYEQYF
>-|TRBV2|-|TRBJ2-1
TGTGCCAGCAGGCTCAGGGAGCAGTTCTTC
CASRLREQFF
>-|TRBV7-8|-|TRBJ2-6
TGTGCCAGCAGCTCCGGAAGGCTAGGAGTATACAGCTCTGGGGCCAACGTCCTGACTTTC
CASSSGRLGVYSSGANVLTF
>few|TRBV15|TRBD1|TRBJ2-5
TGTGCCACCAGCAGTGAAATCCCCCCGACAGGGGTAGAGACCCAGTACTTC
CATSSEIPPTGVETQYF
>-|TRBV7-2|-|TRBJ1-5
TGTGCCAGCAAGGGGAGAAGGAATCAGCCCCAGCATTTT
CASKGRRNQPQHF
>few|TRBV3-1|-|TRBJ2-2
TGTGCCAGCGGCCAGACGGGGCTCGGGGAGCTGTTTTTT
CASGQTGLGELFF
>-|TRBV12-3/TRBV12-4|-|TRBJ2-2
TGTGCCAGCAGTTTAGGGCAGACGGCGAACACCGGGGAGCTGTTTTTT
CASSLGQTANTGELFF
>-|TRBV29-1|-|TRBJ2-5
TGCAGCGTTGACGGAGACCAAGAGACCCAGTACTTC
CSVDGDQETQYF
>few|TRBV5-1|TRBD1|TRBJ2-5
TGCGCCAGCAGCTACAGGGGGGACCAAGAGACCCAGTACTTC
CASSYRGDQETQYF
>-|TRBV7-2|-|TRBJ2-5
TGTGCCAGCAGCTGGGCCGGACAGAAGCAAGAGACCCAGTACTTC
CASSWAGQKQETQYF
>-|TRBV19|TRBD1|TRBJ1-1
TGTGCCAGTAGTCCGCCAGAGGACAGGGTGGACACTGAAGCTTTCTTT
CASSPPEDRVDTEAFF
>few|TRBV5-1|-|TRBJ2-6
TGCGCCAGCAGCTTGGGGGCTCTCTCTGGGGCCAACGTCCTGACTTTC
CASSLGALSGANVLTF
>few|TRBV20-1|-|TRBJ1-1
TGCAGTGCTAGGGGGGGGCGGAACACTGAAGCTTTCTTT
CSARGGRNTEAFF
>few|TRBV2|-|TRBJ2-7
TGTGCCAGCAGCCCGGACCGGGATTTCTACGAGCAGTACTTC
CASSPDRDFYEQYF
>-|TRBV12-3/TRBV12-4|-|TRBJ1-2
TGTGCCAGCAGTCCCACCCGAGGGGGGTTGGACTATGGCTACACCTTC
CASSPTRGGLDYGYTF
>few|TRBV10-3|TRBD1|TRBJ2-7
TGTGCCATCAGTGACTCCACAGGGGCCGGGCGGTACTTC
CAISDSTGAGRYF
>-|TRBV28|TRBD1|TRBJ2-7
TGTGCCAGCAGTTCCGGGCCGTCAGACAGGGGGCACGAGCAGTACTTC
CASSSGPSDRGHEQYF
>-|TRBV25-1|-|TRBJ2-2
TGTGCCAGCAGTGAATATATGGGGCACACCGGGGAGCTGTTTTTT
CASSEYMGHTGELFF
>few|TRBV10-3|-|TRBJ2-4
TGTGCCATCAGTGGTCCCAGGGGACCCGACAAAAACATTCAGTACTTC
CAISGPRGPDKNIQYF
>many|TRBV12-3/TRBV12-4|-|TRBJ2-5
TGTGCCAGCAGTTTGGGCAGTCGAGGAGAGACCCAGTACTTC
CASSLGSRGETQYF
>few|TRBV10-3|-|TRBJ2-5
TGTGCCATCAGTGAGCCTACGGGTCTCAGGGCAGGAGAGACCCAGTACTTC
CAISEPTGLRAGETQYF
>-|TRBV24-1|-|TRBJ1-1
TGTGCCACCAGTGACGGGGGTACACCCACTGAAGCTTTCTTT
CATSDGGTPTEAFF
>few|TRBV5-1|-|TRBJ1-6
TGCGCCAGCAGCTTGGAACCCACGGCTAATTCACCCCTCCACTTT
CASSLEPTANSPLHF
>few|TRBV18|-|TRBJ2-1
TGTGCCAGCTCACCACGCGGGACACTAACCTACAATGAGCAGTTCTTC
CASSPRGTLTYNEQFF
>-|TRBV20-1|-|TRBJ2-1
TGCAGTGTTAGGAGGCCCTACAATGAGCAGTTCTTC
CSVRRPYNEQFF
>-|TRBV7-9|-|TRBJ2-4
TGTGCCAGCAGCTTAGGCCCTGGGAACATTCAGTACTTC
CASSLGPGNIQYF
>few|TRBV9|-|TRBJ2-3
TGTGCCAGCAGCGCGGACGGGTCCACAGATACGCAGTATTTT
CASSADGSTDTQYF
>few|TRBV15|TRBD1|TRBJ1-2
TGTGCCACCAGCAGCGCCGGGACAGGGTACCTATTCTATGGCTACACCTTC
CATSSAGTGYLFYGYTF
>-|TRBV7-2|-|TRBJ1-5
TGTGCCAGCAGCTTAGGAAGGTTTCAGCCCCAGCATTTT
CASSLGRFQPQHF